This T cell receptor (beta chain) comes out of a study of T cell changes during pregnancy in multiple sclerosis. Method: immunoSEQ multiplex PCR; TCRdb's copy keeps in-frame clones and lacks some. This sample yields tens of thousands of clones, of which 90% to 95% are seen a single time; approximately 2.1% belongs to the top ten. Germline lookup yields CDR1 LNHDA and CDR2 SQIVND (reference sequence). CDR3 length equals 15 residues. J gave up 0 bases and V 6 bases, and 7 bases lay outside the gene matches. The chain links TRBV19 to TRBJ2-7, with 8 bases aligning to TRBD2. The sequence was obtained from a female donor in good health, enrolled as a control in a pregnancy study. This specimen consisted of peripheral blood, obtained in the second trimester of pregnancy. The DNA of the CDR3 is TGTGCCAGTAGCCCATCCGGGGGGGCCTCCTACGAGCAGTACTTC. It translates to CASSPSGGASYEQYF.